This T cell receptor (beta chain) was recovered during a study of long-term antiretroviral therapy in people with HIV. Study-level points and caveats: Against controls, HIV repertoires showed narrower ranges of CDR3 length. The study collected no data on ART adherence, viral resistance or therapy changes.

This clone was observed a few times. The antigen is unknown. This CDR3 is built from 14 residues. Trimming stripped 4 bases from V and 0 bases from J, with 10 bases between. Germline lookup yields CDR1 SGHTA and CDR2 FQGNSA. immunoSEQ v3.0 was run at survey level. TCRdb's copy holds only in-frame clones and misses some; the assay was immunoSEQ multiplex PCR. The repertoire holds 30,000 to 35,000 clones, 90% to 95% seen once, with about 3.7% in the top ten. The content of samples before DNA extraction was roughly 1-10 million cryopreserved PBMC. The sequenced sample was unsorted PBMCs, obtained around 5.5 years after starting antiretroviral therapy. This receptor was obtained from a woman aged 50 to 65 with HIV. The V call is TRBV7-2, the J call TRBJ2-7; a possible D gene is TRBD2 (5 bases). The CDR3 DNA is TGTGCCAGCAGCTCAATGGGGAGCTCCTACGAGCAGTACTTC. Its protein is CASSSMGSSYEQYF.